The present T cell receptor beta chain was sequenced within a study of T cell repertoires in cytomegalovirus infection. Study overall: It can be stated that public TCR beta signatures indicated CMV infection as well as a matching HLA type.

Comment on this clonotype: Its matching antigen is unknown.

TCRdb analysed the reads with MiXCR anew, one entry per CDR3 protein. The data contain approximately 990,000 distinct CDR3 sequences, around 29% of them singletons. Germline trimming cut 6 bases from V and 5 bases from J; bases unmatched to any gene: 5. This CDR3 region has 13 residues. CDR1 and CDR2 (germline): MDHEN, SYDVKM. Study results and limitations: The ex vivo response showed dominance by HLA-C-restricted CMV-specific TCR beta clonotypes.

The rearrangement links TRBV28 to TRBJ2-3; 7 nucleotides match TRBD1. The sequence came from a human donor in good health (CMV status not recorded). Some clones in this sample may be carry-over from other donors' samples. The starting material was cultured CD8+ T cells from PBMCs, obtained from culture after CMV antigen stimulation. This CDR3 reads CASRSGTEDTQYF. The CDR3 DNA reads TGTGCCAGCAGGTCGGGGACAGAAGATACGCAGTATTTT.